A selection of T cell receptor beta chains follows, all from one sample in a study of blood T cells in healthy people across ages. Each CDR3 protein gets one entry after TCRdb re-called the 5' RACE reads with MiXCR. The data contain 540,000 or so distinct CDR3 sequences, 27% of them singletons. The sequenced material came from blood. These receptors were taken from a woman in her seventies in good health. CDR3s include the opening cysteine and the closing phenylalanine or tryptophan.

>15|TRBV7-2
CASSFAGLGSYEQYF
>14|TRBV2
CASSGRSSYEKLFF
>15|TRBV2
CASSATLAREETQYF
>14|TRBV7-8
CASGLVATSGTQYF
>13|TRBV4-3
CASSLGRKDGYTF
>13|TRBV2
CASSEDTPYEQYF
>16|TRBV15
CATSRAVINSNQPQHF
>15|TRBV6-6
CASTGTGGPNEKLFF
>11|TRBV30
CAWSSSYEQYF
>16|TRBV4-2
CASSQEPGVTNEKLFF
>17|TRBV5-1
CASSLTQGKTQGDTQYF
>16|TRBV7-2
CASSLDTALPNTEAFF
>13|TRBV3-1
CASSLFSFNEQFF
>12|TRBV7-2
CASSLNGNTIYF
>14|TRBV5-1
CASGPSGVYNEQFF
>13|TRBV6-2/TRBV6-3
CASAAEGTLEAFF
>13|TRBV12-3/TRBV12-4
CASGTSGPRAQYF
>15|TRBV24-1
CATSPGQVGPGELFF
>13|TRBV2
CASTTYREDTQYF
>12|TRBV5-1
CASSLADRLYTF
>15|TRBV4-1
CASSQEIVTAYGYTF
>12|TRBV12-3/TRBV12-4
CASSLDRWGYTF
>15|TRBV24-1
CATSDTTGGDTEAFF
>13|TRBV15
CATSNKAKNIQYF
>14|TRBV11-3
CASRPPGVTTEAFF
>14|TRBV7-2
CASSYRLRTDTQYF
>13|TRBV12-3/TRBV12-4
CASRVPSGNTIYF
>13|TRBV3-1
CASTPWGSYEQYF
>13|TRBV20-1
CSARPDSNTEAFF